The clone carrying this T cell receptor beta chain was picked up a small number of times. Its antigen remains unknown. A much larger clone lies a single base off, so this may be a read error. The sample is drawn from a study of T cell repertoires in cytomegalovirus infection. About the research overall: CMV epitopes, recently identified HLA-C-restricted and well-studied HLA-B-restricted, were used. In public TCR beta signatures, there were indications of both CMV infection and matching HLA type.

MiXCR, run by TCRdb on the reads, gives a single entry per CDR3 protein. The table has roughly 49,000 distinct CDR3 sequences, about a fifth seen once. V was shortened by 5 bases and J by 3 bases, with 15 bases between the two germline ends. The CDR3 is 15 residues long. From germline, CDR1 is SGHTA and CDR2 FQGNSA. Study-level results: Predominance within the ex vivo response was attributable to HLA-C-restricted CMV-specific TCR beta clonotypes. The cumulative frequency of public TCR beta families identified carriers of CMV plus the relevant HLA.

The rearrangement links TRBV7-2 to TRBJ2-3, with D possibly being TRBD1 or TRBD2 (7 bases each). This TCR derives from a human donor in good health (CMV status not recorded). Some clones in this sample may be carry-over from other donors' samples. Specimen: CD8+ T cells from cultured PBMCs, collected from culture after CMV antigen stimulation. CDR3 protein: CASSTQGGVTDTQYF. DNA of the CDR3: TGTGCCAGCAGCACCCAGGGGGGGGTTACAGATACGCAGTATTTT.